Listed below are T cell receptor beta chains from one sample, sequenced in a study of CD8 T cells in ankylosing spondylitis. TCRdb independently ran MiXCR on the 5' RACE reads; one entry per CDR3 protein. This sample has 250,000 to 300,000 distinct CDR3 sequences, with around 19% found just once. The sample was blood, either unsorted or a sorted T cell fraction (not recorded which). These TCRs come from a male donor with ankylosing spondylitis or in good health (not recorded which). The CDR3 runs from the conserved cysteine through the conserved F or W. D genes are given only for firm matches. A clone size is listed for some rows: how often the clone was seen (once, few, many), or a class if it is expanded.

d_gene,j_gene,v_gene,abundance,CDR3nt,CDR3aa
.,TRBJ2-3,TRBV5-1,few,TGCGCCAGCAGACCAGACGGGACCAATCTAGATACGCAGTATTTT,CASRPDGTNLDTQYF
TRBD2,TRBJ2-2,TRBV20-1,once,TGCAGTGCACAAGCTCCAACTAGCGGGAGGGAGACCGGGGAGCTGTTTTTT,CSAQAPTSGRETGELFF
.,TRBJ1-1,TRBV5-1,.,TGCGCCAGCAGCTTGAACGGGTACACTGAAGCTTTCTTT,CASSLNGYTEAFF
.,TRBJ2-1,TRBV28,.,TGTGCCAGCAGTGAACAGATTCGGGACGCCTACAATGAGCAGTTCTTC,CASSEQIRDAYNEQFF
.,TRBJ1-5,TRBV5-1,many,TGCGCCAGCAGCTTGGCCGGAGGCAATCAGCCCCAGCATTTT,CASSLAGGNQPQHF
.,TRBJ2-2,TRBV19,.,TGTGCCAGTAGTATCGCACTAGCGAACACCGGGGAGCTGTTTTTT,CASSIALANTGELFF
.,TRBJ2-1,TRBV19,few,TGTGCCAGTAGTAGCCTTGGCAGCCCTAACTACAATGAGCAGTTCTTC,CASSSLGSPNYNEQFF
TRBD1,TRBJ2-3,TRBV5-5,few,TGTGCCAGCAGCTTGGAAGGGACAGGGACAGATACGCAGTATTTT,CASSLEGTGTDTQYF
.,TRBJ2-3,TRBV9,.,TGTGCCAGCAGCGTAGAGGTGGGACGCCCTACTGGGATGGGCACAGATACGCAGTATTTT,CASSVEVGRPTGMGTDTQYF
.,TRBJ1-4,TRBV15,many,TGTGCCACCAGCAGAGATCGACAGTCTAATGAAAAACTGTTTTTT,CATSRDRQSNEKLFF
TRBD1,TRBJ2-1,TRBV25-1,.,TGTGCCAGCAGTCCTAGGGACAGGAAATACAATGAGCAGTTCTTC,CASSPRDRKYNEQFF
.,TRBJ1-3,TRBV6-5,few,TGTGCCAGCAGTTACTCGATTGGAGGGCCGACTATTGGAAACACCATATATTTT,CASSYSIGGPTIGNTIYF
.,TRBJ2-5,TRBV20-1,.,TGCAGTGCTACCTCCACCGGTCCTGGGGAGACCCAGTACTTC,CSATSTGPGETQYF
.,TRBJ2-3,TRBV7-8,many,TGTGCCAGCAGCTCAGGACGAACAGATACGCAGTATTTT,CASSSGRTDTQYF
TRBD2,TRBJ2-2,TRBV7-9,few,TGTGCCAGCAGCTTTCTAGCGGGAGACACCGGGGAGCTGTTTTTT,CASSFLAGDTGELFF
.,TRBJ2-3,TRBV5-1,many,TGCGCCAGCAGCTTGGGACTAGAGACAGATACGCAGTATTTT,CASSLGLETDTQYF
.,TRBJ1-2,TRBV20-1,few,TGCAGTGCTGGGGAAACAGGGAACTATGGCTACACCTTC,CSAGETGNYGYTF
.,TRBJ2-1,TRBV24-1,.,TGTGCCACCAGCTCTATCGTGGGGTCAAATGAGCAGTTCTTC,CATSSIVGSNEQFF